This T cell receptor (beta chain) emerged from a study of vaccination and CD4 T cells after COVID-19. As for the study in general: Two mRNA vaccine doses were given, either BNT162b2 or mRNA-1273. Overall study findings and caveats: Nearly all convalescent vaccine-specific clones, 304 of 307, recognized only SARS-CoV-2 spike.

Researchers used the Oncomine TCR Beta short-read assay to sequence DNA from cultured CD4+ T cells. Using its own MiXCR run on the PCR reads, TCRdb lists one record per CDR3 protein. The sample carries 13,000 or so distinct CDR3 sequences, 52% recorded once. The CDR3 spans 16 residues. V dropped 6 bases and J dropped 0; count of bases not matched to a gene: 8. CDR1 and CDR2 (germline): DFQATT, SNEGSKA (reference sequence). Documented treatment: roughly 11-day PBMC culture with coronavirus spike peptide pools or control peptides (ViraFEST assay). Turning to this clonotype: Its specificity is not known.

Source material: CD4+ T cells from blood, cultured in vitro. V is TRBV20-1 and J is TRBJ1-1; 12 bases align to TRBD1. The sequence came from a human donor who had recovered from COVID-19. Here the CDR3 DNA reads TGCAGTGCGCCCCGTCGGGACAGGGGGCTGAACACTGAAGCTTTCTTT. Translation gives CSAPRRDRGLNTEAFF.